The next 18 T cell receptor beta chains were all read from a single sample in a study of blood T cell repertoires in COVID-19. The table came from immunoSEQ multiplex PCR; TCRdb's copy has only in-frame clones and leaves some out. Of approximately 110,000 clones listed, 85% were seen once; the top ten hold approximately 13%. Sample: peripheral blood. These receptors were obtained from a human donor in a cohort sampled during active COVID-19.

The chain employs TRBV15 and TRBJ1-4, with TRBD1 matching 7 bases. V lost 3 bases, J lost 4 bases, and 5 bases stayed unmatched. This CDR3 spans 15 amino acids. The germline V gene has CDR1 LNHNV and CDR2 YYDKDF (reference sequence). The CDR3 nucleotides are TGTGCCACCAGCAGTGTCGGACAGGATAATGAAAAACTGTTTTTT. It is translated as CATSSVGQDNEKLFF.

This clone was seen a handful of times. The CDR3 sequence: CASSEALWESTGEQYF. The CDR3 nucleotides are TGTGCCAGCAGTGAAGCGCTTTGGGAGTCGACGGGGGAGCAGTACTTC. This rearrangement joins TRBV6-1 to TRBJ2-7; D possibly corresponds to TRBD2 (5 bases). Trimming took 0 bases from V and 7 from J, leaving 19 bases between them. This CDR3 is built from 16 residues. The germline CDR1 and CDR2 sequences are MNHNS and SASEGT.

The V call is TRBV7-3, the J call TRBJ2-3; 8 nucleotides align to TRBD2. CDR3 length: 16 residues. Germline V lookup: CDR1 SGHTA, CDR2 FQGTGA. The V gene end was trimmed by 5 bases and the J gene end by 2 bases; junction bases not matched to a gene: 9. CDR3 region: CASSPSRGGFTDTQYF. CDR3 DNA: TGTGCCAGCAGCCCCTCTCGCGGGGGGTTCACAGATACGCAGTATTTT.

The rearrangement links TRBV5-1 to TRBJ1-2, with TRBD1 matching 8 bases. J gave up 2 bases and V 4 bases, and 10 bases lay outside the gene matches. This CDR3 comprises 16 residues. Germline CDR1 reads SGHRS; CDR2 reads YFSETQ. The CDR3 region is CASSERTGLFNYGYTF. As DNA, the CDR3 is TGCGCCAGCAGCGAAAGGACAGGGCTATTCAACTATGGCTACACCTTC.

The chain uses TRBV2 and TRBJ2-5; 8 bases match TRBD2. CDR1 is SNHLY, CDR2 FYNNEI, per germline. The CDR3 runs 18 residues. With V trimmed by 8 bases and J by 3 bases, 20 bases remained unmatched. The CDR3 DNA follows: TGTGCCAGCGCGGACGGCCGGATGCTAGCGGGCCGAAAAGAGACCCAGTACTTC. This translates into CASADGRMLAGRKETQYF. Full variable domain (missing parts from reference TRBV2 and TRBJ2-5): EPEVTQTPSHQVTQMGQEVILRCVPISNHLYFYWYRQILGQKVEFLVSFYNNEISEKSEIFDDQFSVERPDGSNFTLKIRSTKLEDSAMYFCASADGRMLAGRKETQYFGPGTRLLVL.

The V and J genes are TRBV19 and TRBJ2-3; 12 nucleotides agree with TRBD1. J lost 6 bases, V lost 7 bases, and 5 bases had no gene match. CDR3 length: 14 amino acids. Germline loops: CDR1 LNHDA, CDR2 SQIVND (reference sequence). For the CDR3, the DNA is TGTGCCAGTAATCGGGACAGGGGGCAGGATACGCAGTATTTT. This encodes CASNRDRGQDTQYF.

This clone was detected only a few times. A junction boundary mismatches the germline segment, possibly from a read error. The chain is built from TRBV2 and TRBJ1-1, with D maybe TRBD1 (6 bases). This CDR3 comprises 13 residues. In germline, CDR1 is SNHLY, CDR2 FYNNEI. The CDR3 nucleotides are TGTGCCAGCAGCGAAGGACAGTCCTCTGAAGCTTTCTTT. Its protein product is CASSEGQSSEAFF.

This chain connects TRBV7-9 to TRBJ1-1, with TRBD1 identical over 7 bases. The germline V gene has CDR1 SEHNR and CDR2 FQNEAQ (reference sequence). The CDR3 has 16 residues. V shed 5 bases and J 1 base; nucleotides not matched to a gene: 10. The CDR3 spells CASSPTGKGANTEAFF. CDR3 coding DNA: TGTGCCAGCAGCCCTACAGGGAAGGGGGCGAACACTGAAGCTTTCTTT.

This chain uses TRBV7-8 with TRBJ1-6, with TRBD1 matching over 7 bases. V trimming: 5 bases; J trimming: 8 bases; junction bases outside the gene matches: 6. Per the germline V gene, CDR1 is SGHVS and CDR2 is FQNEAQ. This CDR3 contains 14 residues. CDR3 DNA: TGTGCCAGCAGCCCGAGGGACAGCCATTCACCCCTCCACTTT. Protein sequence: CASSPRDSHSPLHF.

This clone appeared a few times. The rearrangement joins TRBV27 to TRBJ1-6; 9 nucleotides align to TRBD1. The CDR3 length is 15 residues. The ends lost 5 bases at V and 9 bases at J; junction bases unmatched: 8. Germline CDR1 reads MNHEY; CDR2 reads SMNVEV (reference sequence). CDR3 in amino acids: CASSPSGTGSSPLHF. The CDR3 DNA is TGTGCCAGCAGTCCATCGGGGACAGGGAGTTCACCCCTCCACTTT.

The chain recombines TRBV20-1 with TRBJ1-6; D is unresolved. There are 12 residues in the CDR3. V was shortened by 3 bases and J by 6 bases, with 6 bases between the two germline ends. CDR1 and CDR2 (germline): DFQATT, SNEGSKA (reference sequence). CDR3 sequence: CSASSSNSPLHF. In DNA form, the CDR3 reads TGCAGTGCTAGTTCCAGTAATTCACCCCTCCACTTT.

The chain is built from TRBV3-1 (or the pseudogene TRBV3-2) and TRBJ1-2, with D perhaps matching TRBD1 (6 bases). Per germline, CDR1 LGHDT and CDR2 YNNKEL (reference sequence). CDR3 length: 15 residues. The V end was cut by 1 base, the J end by 7 bases, with 16 bases between. The CDR3 here is CASSQGSGGAGGYTF. CDR3 in DNA: TGTGCCAGCAGCCAAGGGTCGGGGGGCGCAGGTGGCTACACCTTC.

The chain uses TRBV6-6 and TRBJ1-5, with 7 bases aligning to TRBD1. Trimming removed 6 bases from V and 5 bases from J; junction bases left unmatched: 4. Germline CDR1 and CDR2: MNHNY and SVGAGI (reference sequence). The CDR3 is 13 residues long. The CDR3, as DNA: TGTGCCAGCAGCCTGGACAGGTATCAGCCCCAGCATTTT. Translated: CASSLDRYQPQHF.

CDR3 in amino acids: CASSEGGHNQPQHF. CDR3 in DNA: TGTGCCAGCAGTGAAGGAGGGCACAATCAGCCCCAGCATTTT. This rearrangement joins TRBV25-1 to TRBJ1-5, with D unresolved. The CDR3 length is 14 residues. V shed 2 bases and J shed 3 bases, with 8 bases lying between them. Germline V lookup: CDR1 MGHDK, CDR2 SYGVNS.

The chain recombines TRBV15 with TRBJ2-1; TRBD2 aligns across 7 bases. Germline V CDR1 and CDR2: LNHNV, YYDKDF (reference sequence). Losses at the gene ends were 0 bases for V and 9 bases for J; bases not matched to a gene: 5. The CDR3 is made up of 14 amino acids. As DNA, the CDR3 is TGTGCCACCAGCAGAGAGGCGGGGAGGGGTGAGCAGTTCTTC. It encodes CATSREAGRGEQFF.

V usage is TRBV28 and J usage is TRBJ1-5; possible D gene TRBD1, 5 bases. V gave up 5 bases and J gave up 1 base, with 15 bases separating them. Germline V gives CDR1 MDHEN, CDR2 SYDVKM. The CDR3 spans 16 residues. In DNA form, the CDR3 reads TGTGCCAGCAGTATCCCCTCAGGGCTCAGCAATCAGCCCCAGCATTTT. Translated, it gives CASSIPSGLSNQPQHF.

The CDR3 loop is CARPGGGYNEQFF. DNA for the CDR3: TGTGCGCGGCCTGGCGGGGGATACAATGAGCAGTTCTTC. This chain joins TRBV6-5 and TRBJ2-1, with 7 positions matching TRBD2. This CDR3 region has 13 residues. The germline gives CDR1 MNHEY, CDR2 SVGAGI.

The V and J genes are TRBV4-3 and TRBJ1-2; a possible D gene is TRBD1 (5 bases). Trimming pared 1 base from V and 8 bases from J, leaving 11 bases between. The CDR3 loop spans 13 amino acids. The germline V gene has CDR1 LGHNA and CDR2 YSLEER. The DNA for the CDR3 is TGCGCCAGCAGCCAAGGTCTCAGGGCCGGCTACACCTTC. It yields the protein CASSQGLRAGYTF.